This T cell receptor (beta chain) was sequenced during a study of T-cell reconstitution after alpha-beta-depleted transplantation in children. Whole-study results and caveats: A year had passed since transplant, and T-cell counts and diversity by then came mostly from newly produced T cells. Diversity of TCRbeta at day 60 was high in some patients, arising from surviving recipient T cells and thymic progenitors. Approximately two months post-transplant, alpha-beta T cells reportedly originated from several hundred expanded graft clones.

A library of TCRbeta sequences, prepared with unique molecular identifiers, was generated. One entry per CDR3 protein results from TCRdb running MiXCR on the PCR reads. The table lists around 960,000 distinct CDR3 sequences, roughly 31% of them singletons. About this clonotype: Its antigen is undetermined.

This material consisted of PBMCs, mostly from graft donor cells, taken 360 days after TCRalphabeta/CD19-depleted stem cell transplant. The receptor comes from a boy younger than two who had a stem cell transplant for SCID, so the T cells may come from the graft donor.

In DNA, the CDR3 is TGTGCCATCAGCCAGGAGCTACAGGGGGCGCAGCATAATTCACCCCTCCACTTT. It translates to CAISQELQGAQHNSPLHF. J is TRBJ1-6 and V is TRBV10-3; 9 bases are a match to TRBD1. The junction had 14 bases not matched to a gene; V was cut back by 6 bases and J by 5 bases. Germline V CDR1 and CDR2: ENHRY, SYGVKD. The CDR3 extends over 18 amino acids.